This T cell receptor (beta chain) comes out of a study of shared clonotypes between healthy human individuals. The repertoire was sequenced with immunoSEQ multiplex PCR; TCRdb's copy has only in-frame clones and lacks some. The sample has about 1,900,000 clones; approximately 94% are singletons. This CDR3 has 16 amino acids. Trimming shortened V by 2 bases and J by 1 base, and 13 bases separated the two germline ends. Germline V gene sequence: CDR1 SGHVS, CDR2 FQNEAQ. Naivety among CD8 cells was defined by CD45RO negativity and positive CCR7 selection, thereby excluding terminally differentiated effector memory CD45RA+ cells.

The source is a man aged 18 to 29 in good health. The sequencing input was naive CD8+ T cells sorted from blood. V is TRBV7-8 and J is TRBJ2-3; D gene uncertain. The CDR3 DNA sequence: TGTGCCAGCAGCTTAACCTCGTCTTTCGGCACAGATACGCAGTATTTT. Its translation: CASSLTSSFGTDTQYF.